Below, one TCR beta chain is given with its context. This CDR3 contains 16 residues. CDR1 and CDR2 (germline): SEHNR, FQNEAQ (reference sequence). V was shortened by 2 bases and J by 1 base, with 13 bases between the two germline ends. A TCRbeta library incorporating unique molecular identifiers was prepared. Via MiXCR, TCRdb re-called the PCR reads, giving one row per CDR3 protein. The sample has 500,000 or so distinct CDR3 sequences; 32% are singletons. The data stem from a study of T-cell reconstitution after alpha-beta-depleted transplantation in children. Here the sequenced sample was PBMCs from the stem cell graft donor, taken from the stem cell graft. This receptor was taken from a human donor who donated a stem cell graft to a child with aplastic anemia. The genes are TRBV7-9 and TRBJ2-3, with D perhaps assigned TRBD1 or TRBD2 (5 bases each). The CDR3 is CASSLRSRGGTDTQYF. In DNA, the CDR3 is TGTGCCAGCAGCTTAAGGTCCCGAGGGGGCACAGATACGCAGTATTTT.